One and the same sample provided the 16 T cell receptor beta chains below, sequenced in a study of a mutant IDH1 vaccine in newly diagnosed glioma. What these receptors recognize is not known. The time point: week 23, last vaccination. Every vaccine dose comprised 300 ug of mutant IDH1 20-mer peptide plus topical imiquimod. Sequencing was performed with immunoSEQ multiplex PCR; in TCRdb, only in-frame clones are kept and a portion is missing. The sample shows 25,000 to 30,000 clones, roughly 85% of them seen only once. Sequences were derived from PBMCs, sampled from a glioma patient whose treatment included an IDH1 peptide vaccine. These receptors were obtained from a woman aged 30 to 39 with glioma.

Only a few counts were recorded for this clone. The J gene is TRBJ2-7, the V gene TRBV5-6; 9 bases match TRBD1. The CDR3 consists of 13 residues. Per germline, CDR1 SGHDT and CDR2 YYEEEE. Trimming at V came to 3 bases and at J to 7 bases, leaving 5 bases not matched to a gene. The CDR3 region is CASSSTGGREQYF. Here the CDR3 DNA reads TGTGCCAGCAGCTCGACAGGGGGTAGGGAGCAGTACTTC. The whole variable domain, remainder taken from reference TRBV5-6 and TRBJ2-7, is DAGVTQSPTHLIKTRGQQVTLRCSPKSGHDTVSWYQQALGQGPQFIFQYYEEEERQRGNFPDRFSGHQFPNYSSELNVNALLLGDSALYLCASSSTGGREQYFGPGTRLTVT.

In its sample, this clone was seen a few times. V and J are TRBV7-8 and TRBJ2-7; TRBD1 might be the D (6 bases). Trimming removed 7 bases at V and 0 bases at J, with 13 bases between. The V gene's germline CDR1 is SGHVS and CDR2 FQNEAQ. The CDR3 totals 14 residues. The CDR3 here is CASTVTGTSYEQYF. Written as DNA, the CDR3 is TGTGCCAGCACCGTTACAGGGACCTCCTACGAGCAGTACTTC.

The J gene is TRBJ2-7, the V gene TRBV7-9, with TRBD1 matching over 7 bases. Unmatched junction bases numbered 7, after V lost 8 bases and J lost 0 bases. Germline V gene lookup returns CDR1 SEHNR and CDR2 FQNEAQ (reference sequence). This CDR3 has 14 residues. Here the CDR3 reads CASGARDSSYEQYF. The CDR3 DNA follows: TGTGCCAGCGGGGCCCGGGACAGCTCCTACGAGCAGTACTTC.

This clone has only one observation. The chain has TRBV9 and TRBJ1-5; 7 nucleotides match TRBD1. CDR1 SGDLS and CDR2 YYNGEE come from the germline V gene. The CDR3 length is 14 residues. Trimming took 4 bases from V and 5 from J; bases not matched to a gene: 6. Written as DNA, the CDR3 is TGTGCCAGCAGCAAATGGGACAGCGATCAGCCCCAGCATTTT. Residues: CASSKWDSDQPQHF.

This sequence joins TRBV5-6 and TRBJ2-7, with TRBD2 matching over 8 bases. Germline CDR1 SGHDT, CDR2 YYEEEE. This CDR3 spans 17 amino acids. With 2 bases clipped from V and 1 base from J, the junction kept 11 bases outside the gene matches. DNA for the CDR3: TGTGCCAGCAGCTTCATCTCCGGGGCGGGGGGATCCTACGAGCAGTACTTC. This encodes CASSFISGAGGSYEQYF.

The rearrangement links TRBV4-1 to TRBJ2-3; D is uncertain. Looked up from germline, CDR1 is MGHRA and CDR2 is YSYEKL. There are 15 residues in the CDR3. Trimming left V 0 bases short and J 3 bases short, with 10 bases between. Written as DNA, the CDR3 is TGCGCCAGCAGCCAAGATCCTGTTAGTACAGATACGCAGTATTTT. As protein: CASSQDPVSTDTQYF.

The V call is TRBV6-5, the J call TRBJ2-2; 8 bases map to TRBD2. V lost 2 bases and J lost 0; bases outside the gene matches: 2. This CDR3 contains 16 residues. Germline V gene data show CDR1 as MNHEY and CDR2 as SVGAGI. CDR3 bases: TGTGCCAGCAGTTACCGCGGGGGGACGAACACCGGGGAGCTGTTTTTT. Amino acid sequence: CASSYRGGTNTGELFF.

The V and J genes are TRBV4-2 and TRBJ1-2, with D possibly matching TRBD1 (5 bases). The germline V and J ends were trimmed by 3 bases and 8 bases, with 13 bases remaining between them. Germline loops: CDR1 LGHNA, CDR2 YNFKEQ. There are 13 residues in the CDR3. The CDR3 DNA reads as TGTGCCAGCAGCCACGGGACTCAGGGAGGCTACACCTTC. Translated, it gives CASSHGTQGGYTF.

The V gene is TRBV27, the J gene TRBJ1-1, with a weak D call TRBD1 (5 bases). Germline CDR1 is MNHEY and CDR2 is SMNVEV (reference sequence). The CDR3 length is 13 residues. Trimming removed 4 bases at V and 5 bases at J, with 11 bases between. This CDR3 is CASSWGSTTEAFF. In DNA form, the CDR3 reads TGTGCCAGCAGTTGGGGCAGCACAACTGAAGCTTTCTTT.

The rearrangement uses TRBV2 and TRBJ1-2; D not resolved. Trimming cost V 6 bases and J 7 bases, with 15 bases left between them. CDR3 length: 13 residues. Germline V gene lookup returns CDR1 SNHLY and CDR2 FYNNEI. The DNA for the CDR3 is TGTGCCAGCAGACAGAGGGTTGGGAGTGGCTACACCTTC. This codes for CASRQRVGSGYTF.

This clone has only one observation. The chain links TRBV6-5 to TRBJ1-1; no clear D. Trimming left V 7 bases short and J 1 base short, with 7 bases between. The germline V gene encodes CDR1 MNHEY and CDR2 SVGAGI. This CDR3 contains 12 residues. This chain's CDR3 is CASTGQNTEAFF. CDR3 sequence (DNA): TGTGCCAGCACGGGTCAGAACACTGAAGCTTTCTTT.

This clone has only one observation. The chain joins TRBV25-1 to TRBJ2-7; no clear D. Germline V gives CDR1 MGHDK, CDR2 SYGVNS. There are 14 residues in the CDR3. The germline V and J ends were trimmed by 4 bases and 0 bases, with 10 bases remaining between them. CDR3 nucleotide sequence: TGTGCCAGCAGTGGACATAAGAGCTCCTACGAGCAGTACTTC. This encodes CASSGHKSSYEQYF.

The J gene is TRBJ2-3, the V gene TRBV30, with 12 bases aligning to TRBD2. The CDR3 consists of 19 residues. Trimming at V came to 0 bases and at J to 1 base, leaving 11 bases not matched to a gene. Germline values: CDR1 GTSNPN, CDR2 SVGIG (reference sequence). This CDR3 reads CAWSVGLAGGPEGTDTQYF. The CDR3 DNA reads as TGTGCCTGGAGTGTAGGGCTAGCGGGGGGGCCTGAAGGCACAGATACGCAGTATTTT.

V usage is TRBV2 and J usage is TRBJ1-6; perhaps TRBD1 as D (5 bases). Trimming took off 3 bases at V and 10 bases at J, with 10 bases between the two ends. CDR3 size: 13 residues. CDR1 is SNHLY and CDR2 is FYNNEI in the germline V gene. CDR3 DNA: TGTGCCAGCAGTGACAGGGTTGGCTCACCCCTCCACTTT. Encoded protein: CASSDRVGSPLHF.

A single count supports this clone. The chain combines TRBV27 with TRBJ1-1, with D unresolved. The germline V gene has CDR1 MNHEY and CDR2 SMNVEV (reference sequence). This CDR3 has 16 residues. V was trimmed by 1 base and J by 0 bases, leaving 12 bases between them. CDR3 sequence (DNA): TGTGCCAGCAGTTTATTAGCCCCACGTATGAACACTGAAGCTTTCTTT. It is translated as CASSLLAPRMNTEAFF.

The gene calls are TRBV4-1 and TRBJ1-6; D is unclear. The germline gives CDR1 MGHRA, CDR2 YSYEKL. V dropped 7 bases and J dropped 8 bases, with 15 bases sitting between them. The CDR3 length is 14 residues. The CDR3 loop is CASTASGLDSPLHF. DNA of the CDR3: TGCGCCAGCACCGCAAGTGGCCTTGATTCACCCCTCCACTTT.